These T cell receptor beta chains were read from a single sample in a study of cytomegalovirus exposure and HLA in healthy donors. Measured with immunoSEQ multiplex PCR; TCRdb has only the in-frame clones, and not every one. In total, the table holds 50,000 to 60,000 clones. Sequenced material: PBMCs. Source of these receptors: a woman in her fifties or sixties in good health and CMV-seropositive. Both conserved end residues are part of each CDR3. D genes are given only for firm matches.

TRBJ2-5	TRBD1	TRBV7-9	TGTGCCAGCAGGAGGGGACAGCAAGAGACCCAGTACTTC	CASRRGQQETQYF
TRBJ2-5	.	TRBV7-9	TGTGCCAGCAGCCCCGAGGGGACCCAGTACTTC	CASSPEGTQYF
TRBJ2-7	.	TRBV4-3	TGCGCCAGCAGCCAAGTGGCCTTTAACTACGAGCAGTACTTC	CASSQVAFNYEQYF
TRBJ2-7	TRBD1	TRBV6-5	TGTGCCAGCAGTTCACTGACAGGGTCCTACGAGCAGTACTTC	CASSSLTGSYEQYF
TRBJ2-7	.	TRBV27	TGTGCCAGCAGTCTGGGAGGTTCCTACGAGCAGTACTTC	CASSLGGSYEQYF
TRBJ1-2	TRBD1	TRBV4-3	TGCGCCAGCAGCCAAGACCGGACAGGGTATGTCGGCTACACCTTC	CASSQDRTGYVGYTF
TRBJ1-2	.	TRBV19	TGTGCCAGCCGGGACACCCGCTATGGCTACACCTTC	CASRDTRYGYTF
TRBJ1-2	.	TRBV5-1	TGCGCCAGCAGCTTAGGGCTGCCGGGGAATGGCTACACCTTC	CASSLGLPGNGYTF
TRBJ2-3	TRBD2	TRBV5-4	TGTGCCAGCAGCTCGACTAGCGGGAGACCTGATACGCAGTATTTT	CASSSTSGRPDTQYF
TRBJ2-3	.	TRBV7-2	TGTGCCAGCAGCTTAGCGGTGGCGGGAAGCACAGATACGCAGTATTTT	CASSLAVAGSTDTQYF
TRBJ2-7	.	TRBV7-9	TGTGCCAGCAGCTTTTCAGGGTACGAGCAGTACTTC	CASSFSGYEQYF
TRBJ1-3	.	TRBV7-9	TGTGCCAGCAGTCCAAAGCTTAGAATCGGAAACACCATATATTTT	CASSPKLRIGNTIYF
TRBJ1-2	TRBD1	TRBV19	TGTGCCAGTACCCTCACCGGGACAGGGACCTATGGCTACACCTTC	CASTLTGTGTYGYTF
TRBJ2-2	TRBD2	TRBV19	TGTGCCAGTAGTATACCGGGAGGGCCCACCGGGGAGCTGTTTTTT	CASSIPGGPTGELFF
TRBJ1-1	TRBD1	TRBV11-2	TGTGCCAGCAGCTTAGTAGGGACAGGATACATGAACACTGAAGCTTTCTTT	CASSLVGTGYMNTEAFF
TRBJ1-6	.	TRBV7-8	TGTGCCAGCAGCTTAGAAATGCGGACACCCCTCCACTTT	CASSLEMRTPLHF
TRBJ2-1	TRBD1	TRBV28	TGTGCCAGCAGTTTTTGGGACAGGGGTAGGAATCAGCAGTTCTTC	CASSFWDRGRNQQFF
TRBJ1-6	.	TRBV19	TGTGCCAGTAGTCCCCGGGACTTAAATTCACCCCTCCACTTT	CASSPRDLNSPLHF